This TCR beta chain was profiled in a study of graft-versus-host responses after intestinal transplantation. Sequencing was performed with immunoSEQ multiplex PCR; in TCRdb, only in-frame clones are kept and a portion is missing. The table has 15,000 to 20,000 clones, around 86% seen once. The CDR3 totals 16 residues. The ends were cut back, 3 bases at V and 5 bases at J, with 19 bases in the middle. Germline CDR1 reads MNHEY; CDR2 reads SMNVEV (reference sequence). V is TRBV27 and J is TRBJ2-5, with D possibly being TRBD2 (5 bases). This clonotype originated in a human patient who received an intestinal transplant, so some T cells may come from the graft donor. The sequenced sample was bone marrow, obtained around 120 days after transplant. The CDR3 region is CASSLGSFYPVETQYF. The CDR3 DNA follows: TGTGCCAGCAGTTTGGGGAGTTTTTACCCCGTGGAGACCCAGTACTTC.